One sample yielded the 9 T cell receptor beta chains listed below, sequenced in a study of cytomegalovirus exposure and HLA in healthy donors (dated by TCRdb to 2017 to 2019). Library preparation used the immunoSEQ multiplex PCR assay. For the multiplex PCR, a mixture combining 60 forward primers for TCR Vbeta segments and 13 reverse primers for TCR Jbeta segments was used. TCRdb limited this immuneACCESS table to in-frame rearrangements with V and J called. A share of clones is missing; checked studies link under half to unresolved V genes, and the rest is unexplained. This sample is represented by just over 150,000 clones; about 85% of them were singletons. The top ten constitute roughly 2.3% of the sample. Sequenced sample: PBMCs. All receptors derive from a woman aged 18 to 35 in good health and CMV-seronegative.

This sequence joins TRBV7-2 and TRBJ2-5; D might be TRBD2 (6 bases). This CDR3 contains 14 residues. V gave up 1 base and J gave up 2 bases, with 8 bases separating them. Germline V gives CDR1 SGHTA, CDR2 FQGNSA. The CDR3 region has the DNA TGTGCCAGCAGCTTAGGGGGGACTCAAGAGACCCAGTACTTC. Its translation is CASSLGGTQETQYF. The full variable domain, its missing parts supplied by reference TRBV7-2 and TRBJ2-5, is GAGVSQSPSNKVTEKGKDVELRCDPISGHTALYWYRQSLGQGLEFLIYFQGNSAPDKSGLPSDRFSAERTGGSVSTLTIQRTQQEDSAVYLCASSLGGTQETQYFGPGTRLLVL.

CDR3 in DNA: TGTGCCAGCCGGTCTCTGTATGAGCAGTTCTTC. This gives the protein CASRSLYEQFF. The chain uses TRBV28 and TRBJ2-1; D is undetermined. The CDR3 length is 11 residues. V lost 8 bases, J lost 8 bases, and 10 bases lay in between. Germline V gives CDR1 MDHEN, CDR2 SYDVKM.

A note on this clone: A read error may produce the germline difference seen at one junction end. This sequence joins TRBV7-7 and TRBJ2-3, with a tentative D call TRBD1 (6 bases). Per the germline V gene, CDR1 is SSHAT and CDR2 is FNYEAQ (reference sequence). The CDR3 totals 14 residues. CDR3 protein: CASSPGVGTDTQYF. DNA of the CDR3: TGTGCTAGCAGTCCAGGGGTTGGGACAGATACGCAGTATTTT.

This clone has a single count. This rearrangement joins TRBV9 to TRBJ2-7; D is possibly TRBD2 (5 bases). Germline V lookup: CDR1 SGDLS, CDR2 YYNGEE. The CDR3 is made up of 13 amino acids. Trimming shortened V by 4 bases and J by 3 bases, and 11 bases separated the two germline ends. The CDR3 loop is CASSPRRFYEQYF. In DNA form, the CDR3 reads TGTGCCAGCAGCCCTAGGAGGTTCTACGAGCAGTACTTC.

This chain connects TRBV11-3 to TRBJ2-5; possibly TRBD2 for D (6 bases). The germline V gene has CDR1 SGHNT and CDR2 YENEEA. Trimming pared 0 bases from V and 5 bases from J, leaving 16 bases between. The CDR3 is 16 residues long. CDR3 nucleotide sequence: TGTGCCAGCAGCTTAGATGGGTTCGGGAGTGTGGAGACCCAGTACTTC. Protein product: CASSLDGFGSVETQYF.

The gene calls are TRBV27 and TRBJ2-2; D possibly corresponds to TRBD1 (6 bases). V lost 7 bases and J lost 2, with 20 bases in between. The CDR3 is made up of 17 amino acids. From germline, CDR1 is MNHEY and CDR2 SMNVEV (reference sequence). CDR3 loop: CASTLLGGHKNTGELFF. DNA for the CDR3: TGTGCCAGCACCCTACTAGGGGGTCACAAAAACACCGGGGAGCTGTTTTTT.

This chain uses TRBV5-1 with TRBJ2-7; D may be TRBD2 (5 bases). Germline V gene data show CDR1 as SGHRS and CDR2 as YFSETQ. The CDR3 loop spans 14 amino acids. Trimming removed 0 bases at V and 7 bases at J, with 14 bases between. In nucleotides, the CDR3 is TGCGCCAGCAGCTTGGGAGGAGGCCCGTCTGAGCAGTACTTC. Translation gives CASSLGGGPSEQYF.

This clone was found a few times. The chain uses TRBV6-1 and TRBJ2-1, with a weak D call TRBD2 (5 bases). Germline values: CDR1 MNHNS, CDR2 SASEGT. The V and J ends lost 3 bases and 6 bases respectively, with 15 bases between them. The CDR3 is 15 amino acids. Here the CDR3 DNA reads TGTGCCAGCAGTGATCGGGGTCGGGGTGGCAATGAGCAGTTCTTC. Protein: CASSDRGRGGNEQFF.

The rearrangement uses TRBV11-2 and TRBJ2-7; TRBD1 agrees at 9 bases. CDR1 is SGHAT, CDR2 FQNNGV, per germline. The J segment lost 4 bases and the V segment lost 1 base, leaving 2 bases of the junction unmatched. This CDR3 comprises 14 residues. For the CDR3, the DNA is TGTGCCAGCAGCTTAGGGGGACAGGGTTACGAGCAGTACTTC. Translated: CASSLGGQGYEQYF.